The source of this T cell receptor beta chain is a study of blood T cell repertoires in COVID-19. Study as a whole: Acute and convalescent COVID-19 specimens originated in the United States, Italy and Spain. T cells, B-cell-depleted T cells, or PBMCs provided the cDNA or gDNA that served as material.

V was clipped by 3 bases and J by 6 bases, with 11 bases between them. Germline lookup yields CDR1 KGHSH and CDR2 LQKENI. The CDR3 is 13 amino acids. Method: immunoSEQ multiplex PCR; TCRdb's copy keeps in-frame clones and lacks some. Among approximately 240,000 clones listed, about 90% were seen once. This clonotype originated in a man aged 30 to 39 with COVID-19, enrolled during active disease. V and J are TRBV18 and TRBJ1-2; D is possibly TRBD1 (5 bases). The sequenced material came from peripheral blood. CDR3 bases: TGTGCCAGCTCACCCAGGGAACGGGATGGCTACACCTTC. This translates into CASSPRERDGYTF.